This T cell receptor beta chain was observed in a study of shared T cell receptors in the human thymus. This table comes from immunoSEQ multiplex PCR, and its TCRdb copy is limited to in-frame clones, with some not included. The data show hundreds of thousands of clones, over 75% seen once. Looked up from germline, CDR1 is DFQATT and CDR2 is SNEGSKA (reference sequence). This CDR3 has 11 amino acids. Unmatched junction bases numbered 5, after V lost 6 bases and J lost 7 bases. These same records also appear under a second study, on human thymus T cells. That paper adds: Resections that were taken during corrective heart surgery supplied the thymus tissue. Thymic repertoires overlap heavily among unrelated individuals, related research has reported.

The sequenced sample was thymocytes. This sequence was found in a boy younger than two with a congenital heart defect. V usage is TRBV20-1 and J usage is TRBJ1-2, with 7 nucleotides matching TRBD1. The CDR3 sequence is CSAFRQGGYTF. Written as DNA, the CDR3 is TGCAGTGCCTTTCGACAGGGTGGCTACACCTTC.